The clone carrying this T cell receptor (beta chain) occurred once. This entry comes from a study of STAT5B mutations in CD4+ large granular lymphocyte leukemia. Repertoires were generated with immunoSEQ multiplex PCR, while TCRdb's copy carries only in-frame clones and drops some. The table includes around 28,000 clones, approximately 74% detected once. Germline V gene sequence: CDR1 LNHNV, CDR2 YYDKDF (reference sequence). The CDR3 has 15 amino acids. Trimming took off 1 base at V and 8 bases at J, with 17 bases between the two ends. The J gene is TRBJ1-1, the V gene TRBV15, with D perhaps matching TRBD1 (6 bases). Sequencing was performed on CD4+ T cells from blood buffy coats. The source is a human donor in good health. The DNA for the CDR3 is TGTGCCACCAGCAGAGCCGGCGTAGGACAGCTGGAAGCTTTCTTT. Translated, it gives CATSRAGVGQLEAFF.